This TCR beta chain derives from a study of cytotoxic CD8 clonotypes in ibrutinib-treated CLL. Regarding the study as a whole: Few clonotypes were public, and these shrank or held steady under treatment. In comparison with age-matched healthy donors, baseline clonality was higher and tracked circulating CD8+ T-cell counts.

Comments on this clone: Its specificity is unknown.

Data came from immunoSEQ multiplex PCR; TCRdb stores just in-frame clones and leaves some out. Of about 140,000 clones in the sample, about 91% were seen once. The CDR3 has 12 amino acids. Trimming removed 6 bases from V and 4 bases from J, with 10 bases in between. Germline loops: CDR1 MNHEY, CDR2 SMNVEV (reference sequence). The clonotype originates from a human donor with chronic lymphocytic leukemia. Sequencing was performed on PBMCs, taken after 12 months of ibrutinib treatment. The chain uses TRBV27 and TRBJ2-7; no firm D call. This CDR3 reads CASSPNPYEQYF. The CDR3 bases are TGTGCCAGCAGCCCTAACCCATACGAGCAGTACTTC.